This T cell receptor beta chain was sequenced in a study of blood T cell repertoires in COVID-19. Looking at the study overall: From the United States, Italy and Spain came samples of acute and convalescent COVID-19.

Germline-derived CDR1 and CDR2 are MDHEN and SYDVKM. The ends lost 6 bases at V and 7 bases at J; junction bases unmatched: 13. This CDR3 is 15 amino acids long. Original analysis: Nucleated cell number was recorded as an estimate derived from reference gene primer amplification. TCRdb's table, derived via immunoSEQ multiplex PCR, lists solely in-frame clones and lacks some. D and trimming come from the DNA, and the V and J calls and clone size come from that table. The profile covers some 290,000 clones, with 70% to 90% appearing a single time and approximately 12% taken by the ten largest. V usage is TRBV28 and J usage is TRBJ2-7; 9 bases line up with TRBD1. The sequencing input was peripheral blood. The receptor was isolated from a woman aged 25-40 years with COVID-19, enrolled during active disease. The CDR3 loop is CASRTPGTGTREQYF. Written as DNA, the CDR3 is TGTGCCAGCAGAACCCCCGGGACAGGGACGCGGGAGCAGTACTTC.